The clone carrying this T cell receptor beta chain showed up just a few times. Participant-reported clinical history was the basis for cohort assignment. This specimen belongs to a study of blood T cell repertoires in COVID-19. Study-wide context: In each case, the material was cDNA or gDNA derived from T cells, B-cell-depleted T cells, or PBMCs.

Methods used by the authors: Estimation of nucleated cell counts relied on the amplification of reference gene primers. Profiling relied on immunoSEQ multiplex PCR, and the TCRdb table lists in-frame clones only, not all of them. The V and J calls and clone size come from that table; D and trimming were worked out from the DNA. The sample records 120,000 to 150,000 clones, 88% being singletons. Losses at the gene ends were 0 bases for V and 3 bases for J; bases not matched to a gene: 3. This CDR3 comprises 17 residues. Germline V gives CDR1 MDHEN, CDR2 SYDVKM. The V and J genes are TRBV28 and TRBJ2-3, with TRBD2 matching over 13 bases. What was sequenced was PBMCs or T cells enriched from blood (not recorded which). This TCR derives from a woman aged 25 to 45 with acute COVID-19. For the CDR3, the DNA is TGTGCCAGCAGTTTATGGGTACTAGCGGGAGGGACAGATACGCAGTATTTT. Its protein product is CASSLWVLAGGTDTQYF.